Following are 7 T cell receptor beta chains from one sample sequenced in a study of shared clonotypes between healthy human individuals. TCRdb's table, derived via immunoSEQ multiplex PCR, lists solely in-frame clones and lacks some. The table has more than 2,000,000 clones, approximately 93% seen once. Sequenced material: naive CD4+ T cells from PBMCs. Subset here: CD45RA+ positively selected. These receptors came from a man between 18 and 29 years old in good health. Some clones in this sample may be carry-over from other donors' samples.

This clone appeared a single time. The rearrangement uses TRBV5-1 and TRBJ1-4, with TRBD1 identical over 8 bases. V dropped 4 bases and J dropped 5; count of bases not matched to a gene: 7. There are 15 residues in the CDR3. CDR1 is SGHRS, CDR2 YFSETQ, per germline. CDR3 DNA: TGCGCCAGCAGCCTGGGGGACAGGCCGAATGAAAAACTGTTTTTT. It codes for CASSLGDRPNEKLFF.

The rearrangement links TRBV27 to TRBJ1-4; 9 bases align to TRBD1. This CDR3 is built from 15 residues. Germline loops: CDR1 MNHEY, CDR2 SMNVEV (reference sequence). J lost 6 bases, V lost 4 bases, and 6 bases had no gene match. The CDR3 region is CASSSPGTGHEKLFF. CDR3 in DNA: TGTGCCAGCAGTTCCCCCGGGACAGGGCATGAAAAACTGTTTTTT.

This chain links TRBV30 with TRBJ2-1; the D call may be TRBD1 or TRBD2 (5 bases each). Per germline, CDR1 GTSNPN and CDR2 SVGIG (reference sequence). Trimming removed 3 bases at V and 3 bases at J, with 15 bases between. The CDR3 runs to 15 residues. In DNA, the CDR3 is TGTGCCTGGAGGGGACGCTCTCTGATCTACAATGAGCAGTTCTTC. It yields the protein CAWRGRSLIYNEQFF.

The sample holds one count of this clone. This chain connects TRBV9 to TRBJ2-7; 8 bases are shared with TRBD1. With 2 bases clipped from V and 0 bases from J, the junction kept 4 bases outside the gene matches. CDR3 length equals 15 residues. CDR1 is SGDLS, CDR2 YYNGEE, per germline. Written as DNA, the CDR3 is TGTGCCAGCAGCGTGGGACAGGAGACCTCCTACGAGCAGTACTTC. Translating gives CASSVGQETSYEQYF. The full variable domain, its missing parts supplied by reference TRBV9 and TRBJ2-7, is DSGVTQTPKHLITATGQRVTLRCSPRSGDLSVYWYQQSLDQGLQFLIQYYNGEERAKGNILERFSAQQFPDLHSELNLSSLELGDSALYFCASSVGQETSYEQYFGPGTRLTVT.

The chain recombines TRBV4-2 with TRBJ1-1; weak D call: TRBD1 (6 bases). The CDR3 totals 15 residues. V dropped 0 bases and J dropped 1 base, with 9 bases sitting between them. From germline, CDR1 is LGHNA and CDR2 YNFKEQ. DNA for the CDR3: TGTGCCAGCAGCCAAGATTTGGGACAGAACACTGAAGCTTTCTTT. It translates to CASSQDLGQNTEAFF.

The rearrangement joins TRBV27 to TRBJ2-7, with 8 bases that match TRBD1. Germline CDR1 reads MNHEY; CDR2 reads SMNVEV (reference sequence). The CDR3 is 16 amino acids. J was trimmed by 6 bases and V by 4 bases; bases with no gene match: 14. Here the CDR3 reads CASSSPGQAPFGEQYF. CDR3 sequence (DNA): TGTGCCAGCAGTTCCCCGGGACAGGCGCCCTTCGGCGAGCAGTACTTC.

This clone was observed a single time. This chain links TRBV2 with TRBJ1-5, with unresolved D. The CDR3 is made up of 14 amino acids. V was pared by 5 bases and J by 5 bases, with 13 bases between. Germline CDR1 reads SNHLY; CDR2 reads FYNNEI. The CDR3 loop reads CASSTERYDQPQHF. The CDR3 region has the DNA TGTGCCAGCAGTACCGAGCGGTATGATCAGCCCCAGCATTTT.